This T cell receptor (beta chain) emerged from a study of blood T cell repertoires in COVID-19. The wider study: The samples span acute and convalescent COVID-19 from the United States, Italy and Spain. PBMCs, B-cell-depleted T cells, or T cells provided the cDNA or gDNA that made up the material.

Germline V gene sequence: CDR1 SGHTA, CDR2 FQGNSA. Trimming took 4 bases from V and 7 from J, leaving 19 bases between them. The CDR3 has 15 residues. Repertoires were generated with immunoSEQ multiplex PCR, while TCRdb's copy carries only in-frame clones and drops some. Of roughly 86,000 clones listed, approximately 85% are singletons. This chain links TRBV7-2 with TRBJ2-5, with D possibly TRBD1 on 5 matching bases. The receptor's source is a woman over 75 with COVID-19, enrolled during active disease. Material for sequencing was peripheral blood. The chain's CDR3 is CASSSGDRLSATQYF. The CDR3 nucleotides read TGTGCCAGCAGCTCCGGAGACAGACTTTCTGCGACCCAGTACTTC.